Below are 23 T cell receptor beta chains sequenced from a single sample in a study of blood T cells in healthy people across ages. Then a second PCR, running about 7 to 11 cycles, was carried out with a sample-barcoded 5' primer and a J-beta primer mix. From the 5' RACE reads, TCRdb called clonotypes with MiXCR, one entry per CDR3 protein. The repertoire holds some 850,000 distinct CDR3 sequences, with approximately 24% as singletons. This same sample was also part of a study on T cells of mothers and their children.

Sequencing was performed on blood. The receptors shown here come from a boy aged 10-17 years in good health.

The chain combines TRBV10-3 with TRBJ2-7, with TRBD1 as a possible D gene (7 bases). The J call is uncertain, as TRBJ2-1 better fits the DNA end. The CDR3 contains 14 residues. The V gene's germline CDR1 is ENHRY and CDR2 SYGVKD. Here the CDR3 reads CAIRRGVRGDEQFF. DNA of the CDR3: TGTGCCATCAGGAGGGGGGTCAGGGGGGATGAGCAGTTCTTC.

The rearrangement uses TRBV15 and TRBJ2-3; 8 bases are shared with TRBD1. Germline V gives CDR1 LNHNV, CDR2 YYDKDF (reference sequence). V shed 10 bases and J 3 bases; nucleotides not matched to a gene: 9. The CDR3 contains 14 residues. CDR3 coding DNA: TGTGCCATAGGACAGGGAAGAGGAACAGATACGCAGTATTTT. This translates into CAIGQGRGTDTQYF.

The J gene is TRBJ2-5, the V gene TRBV25-1; D is perhaps TRBD1 (5 bases). This CDR3 has 14 residues. From germline, CDR1 is MGHDK and CDR2 SYGVNS. The V and J ends lost 1 base and 3 bases respectively, with 9 bases between them. CDR3 protein: CASSEWGYEETQYF. The CDR3 region has the DNA TGTGCCAGCAGTGAATGGGGCTATGAAGAGACCCAGTACTTC.

The V and J genes are TRBV7-9 and TRBJ1-1; D gene uncertain. V was cut by 5 bases and J by 3 bases, with 10 bases left in between. CDR1 SEHNR and CDR2 FQNEAQ come from the germline V gene (reference sequence). CDR3 length equals 13 residues. CDR3 sequence (DNA): TGTGCCAGCAGCGCAGGACTGTACACTGAAGCTTTCTTT. Encoded protein: CASSAGLYTEAFF.

This clonotype has more than one count but fewer than ten. The V and J genes are TRBV6-1 and TRBJ1-2; D is ambiguous. This CDR3 has 13 residues. Trimming stripped 8 bases from V and 0 bases from J, with 10 bases between. Germline lookup yields CDR1 MNHNS and CDR2 SASEGT. The CDR3 sequence: CASATYPNYGYTF. The DNA of the CDR3 is TGTGCCAGCGCCACCTATCCTAACTATGGCTACACCTTC.

The V and J genes are TRBV28 and TRBJ1-5; D is unclear. Trimming took 5 bases from V and 8 from J, leaving 7 bases between them. From germline, CDR1 is MDHEN and CDR2 SYDVKM. There are 11 residues in the CDR3. The CDR3 DNA follows: TGTGCCAGCAGTGGGCAGAAGCCCCAGCATTTT. Translation: CASSGQKPQHF.

This clonotype was detected a few times. The chain combines TRBV19 with TRBJ2-6; D call uncertain. CDR1 and CDR2 from the germline V gene are LNHDA and SQIVND (reference sequence). Trimming pared 10 bases from V and 2 bases from J, leaving 9 bases between. CDR3 length: 13 residues. The CDR3 loop is CATSDPGANVLTF. The CDR3 nucleotides are TGTGCCACCTCTGACCCTGGGGCCAACGTCCTGACTTTC.

V usage is TRBV28 and J usage is TRBJ2-7; tentative D call: TRBD2 (7 bases). Germline assignment: CDR1 MDHEN and CDR2 SYDVKM. The CDR3 runs to 16 residues. The V gene lost 5 bases and the J gene lost 0 bases, with 17 bases spanning the gap. In DNA, the CDR3 is TGTGCCAGCAGTAAGGGGGGGGCGCCGAACTCCTACGAGCAGTACTTC. Translation gives CASSKGGAPNSYEQYF.

The J gene is TRBJ2-7, the V gene TRBV5-1, with a tentative D call TRBD2 (7 bases). V lost 0 bases and J lost 0, with 19 bases in between. This CDR3 has 18 residues. Germline V gene lookup returns CDR1 SGHRS and CDR2 YFSETQ. The CDR3 sequence is CASSLGTRGGQTSYEQYF. For the CDR3, the DNA is TGCGCCAGCAGCTTGGGTACTAGGGGGGGCCAGACCTCCTACGAGCAGTACTTC.

V usage is TRBV7-6 and J usage is TRBJ1-6; TRBD1 agrees at 10 bases. Germline CDR1 is SGHVS and CDR2 is FNYEAQ. Unmatched junction bases numbered 8, after V lost 6 bases and J lost 9 bases. The CDR3 sequence is 15 residues long. The CDR3 loop reads CASSPAGQGISPLHF. For the CDR3, the DNA is TGTGCCAGCAGTCCGGCGGGACAGGGGATTTCACCCCTCCACTTT.

This chain joins TRBV6-5 and TRBJ2-7; 7 nucleotides line up with TRBD2. CDR1 is MNHEY and CDR2 is SVGAGI in the germline V gene. The CDR3 runs 18 residues. V shed 0 bases and J 2 bases; nucleotides not matched to a gene: 13. The CDR3 DNA follows: TGTGCCAGCAGTTACTCGCGGACCCTAGCGGTTCTCCCCTACGAGCAGTACTTC. Residues: CASSYSRTLAVLPYEQYF.

This clonotype appeared a few times. This chain links TRBV7-8 with TRBJ2-7; D might be TRBD1 (6 bases). Trimming left V 5 bases short and J 2 bases short, with 16 bases between. Germline lookup yields CDR1 SGHVS and CDR2 FQNEAQ. This CDR3 is built from 15 residues. The CDR3 region is CASSRSYRETYEQYF. The CDR3 nucleotides are TGTGCCAGCAGCAGGAGTTACAGGGAAACCTACGAGCAGTACTTC.

This clonotype was detected a few times. The chain joins TRBV11-2 to TRBJ1-1, with unresolved D. This CDR3 is 15 amino acids long. V lost 5 bases to trimming and J lost 1 base, with 14 bases between them. Germline V gene data show CDR1 as SGHAT and CDR2 as FQNNGV. CDR3 amino acids: CASSPGRHRNTEAFF. DNA of the CDR3: TGTGCCAGCAGCCCCGGGAGACACCGGAACACTGAAGCTTTCTTT.

The rearrangement joins TRBV6-6 to TRBJ2-5; D is unresolved. The J call may be wrong; the DNA end is better matched by TRBJ2-1. Germline V gene lookup returns CDR1 MNHNY and CDR2 SVGAGI (reference sequence). This CDR3 comprises 13 residues. CDR3 sequence (DNA): TGTGCCAGCAGTTACTCCATGGGCAATGAGCAGTTCTTC. Translation gives CASSYSMGNEQFF.

This rearrangement joins TRBV12-5 to TRBJ2-5; no clear D. The DNA end lines up better with TRBJ2-7; the J call may be wrong. CDR1 is LGHNT, CDR2 FRNRAP, per germline. The CDR3 consists of 15 residues. The CDR3 sequence is CASGLVVGPTYEQYF. Written as DNA, the CDR3 is TGTGCTAGTGGTTTGGTAGTTGGACCAACCTACGAGCAGTACTTC.

This clonotype has a handful of counts. Sequence at one end of the junction differs from germline and may be a read error. The CDR3 here is CASSLGGVAETQYF. The DNA for the CDR3 is TGTGCTAGCAGCTTAGGGGGAGTGGCGGAGACCCAGTACTTC. The chain links TRBV7-7 to TRBJ2-5; a possible D gene is TRBD1 (6 bases). CDR3 length equals 14 residues. Germline assignment: CDR1 SSHAT and CDR2 FNYEAQ (reference sequence).

The chain combines TRBV6-1 with TRBJ1-5; the match to TRBD1 covers 7 bases. The CDR3 totals 16 residues. The V gene's germline CDR1 is MNHNS and CDR2 SASEGT. V shed 0 bases and J 4 bases; nucleotides not matched to a gene: 6. The CDR3 nucleotides are TGTGCCAGCAGTGAAGCGTGGGACAGAGGTAATCAGCCCCAGCATTTT. Its translation: CASSEAWDRGNQPQHF.

This clonotype was observed a few times. Here the CDR3 DNA reads TGTGCCAGCAGCTTAAATGGCCGGAAGCAGTTCTTC. Its protein is CASSLNGRKQFF. The chain has TRBV7-2 and TRBJ2-1; no definite D call. This CDR3 is built from 12 residues. V dropped 2 bases and J dropped 11 bases, with 10 bases sitting between them. Germline V gene lookup returns CDR1 SGHTA and CDR2 FQGNSA.

This clonotype was detected only a few times. The gene calls are TRBV6-2 or TRBV6-3 and TRBJ2-3, with 8 bases lining up with TRBD2. The CDR3 consists of 17 residues. The germline V gene has CDR1 MNHEY and CDR2 SVGEGT. V shed 2 bases, J shed 1 base, and the junction held 8 bases outside the gene matches. Written as DNA, the CDR3 is TGTGCCAGCAGTTACCCGGGGACTAGGATTGGCACAGATACGCAGTATTTT. This encodes CASSYPGTRIGTDTQYF.

The rearrangement links TRBV10-3 to TRBJ2-7, with TRBD2 identical over 12 bases. The end of the DNA fits TRBJ2-1 better, so the J call may be wrong. Germline CDR1 reads ENHRY; CDR2 reads SYGVKD. This CDR3 spans 17 amino acids. Written as DNA, the CDR3 is TGTGCCATCAGTGAAGAACTAGCGGGGGGCTCTCGGGATGAGCAGTTCTTC. It yields the protein CAISEELAGGSRDEQFF.

The V and J genes are TRBV7-2 and TRBJ2-1, with D perhaps given as TRBD1 or TRBD2 (5 bases each). In germline, CDR1 is SGHTA, CDR2 FQGNSA. V was clipped by 4 bases and J by 4 bases, with 11 bases between them. The CDR3 extends over 14 amino acids. CDR3 protein: CASSSGTPYNEQFF. CDR3 DNA: TGTGCCAGCAGCTCCGGGACGCCGTACAATGAGCAGTTCTTC.

The table lists this clonotype with a few counts. The CDR3 region has the DNA TGTGCCAGCTCACCAATTCCTACTAGCGGGGGTTACCAAGAGACCCAGTACTTC. Protein product: CASSPIPTSGGYQETQYF. The chain has TRBV18 and TRBJ2-5; 11 nucleotides align to TRBD2. Germline loops: CDR1 KGHSH, CDR2 LQKENI. V lost 2 bases, J lost 0 bases, and 8 bases stayed unmatched. The CDR3 is made up of 18 amino acids.

The chain joins TRBV7-9 to TRBJ2-1, with D maybe TRBD2 (6 bases). Germline V CDR1 and CDR2: SEHNR, FQNEAQ (reference sequence). V was clipped by 5 bases and J by 4 bases, with 9 bases between them. CDR3 length: 13 residues. The CDR3 here is CASSQTSYNEQFF. The CDR3 DNA reads as TGTGCCAGCAGCCAGACTAGTTACAATGAGCAGTTCTTC.